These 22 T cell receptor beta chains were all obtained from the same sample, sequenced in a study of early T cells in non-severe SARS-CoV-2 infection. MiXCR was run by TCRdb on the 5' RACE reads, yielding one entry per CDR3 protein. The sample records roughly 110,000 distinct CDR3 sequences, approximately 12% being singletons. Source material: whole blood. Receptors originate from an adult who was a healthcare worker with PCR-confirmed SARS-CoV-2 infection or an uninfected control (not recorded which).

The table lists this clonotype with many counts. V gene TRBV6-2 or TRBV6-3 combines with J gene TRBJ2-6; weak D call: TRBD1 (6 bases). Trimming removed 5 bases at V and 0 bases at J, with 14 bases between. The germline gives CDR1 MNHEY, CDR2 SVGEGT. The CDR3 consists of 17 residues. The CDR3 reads CASSGGYGNSGANVLTF. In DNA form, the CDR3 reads TGTGCCAGCAGTGGGGGCTATGGGAACTCTGGGGCCAACGTCCTGACTTTC.

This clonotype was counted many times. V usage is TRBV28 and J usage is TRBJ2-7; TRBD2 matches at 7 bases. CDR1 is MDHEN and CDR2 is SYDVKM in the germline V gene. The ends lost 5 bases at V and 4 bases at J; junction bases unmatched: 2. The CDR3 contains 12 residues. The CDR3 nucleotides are TGTGCCAGCAGTCGAGCGGGGTACGAGCAGTACTTC. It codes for CASSRAGYEQYF.

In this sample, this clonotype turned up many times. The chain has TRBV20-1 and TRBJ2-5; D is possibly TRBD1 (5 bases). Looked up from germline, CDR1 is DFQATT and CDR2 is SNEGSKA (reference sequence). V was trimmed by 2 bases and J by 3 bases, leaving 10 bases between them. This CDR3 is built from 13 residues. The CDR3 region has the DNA TGCAGTGCTAGAATGGTAGGGGAAGAGACCCAGTACTTC. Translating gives CSARMVGEETQYF.

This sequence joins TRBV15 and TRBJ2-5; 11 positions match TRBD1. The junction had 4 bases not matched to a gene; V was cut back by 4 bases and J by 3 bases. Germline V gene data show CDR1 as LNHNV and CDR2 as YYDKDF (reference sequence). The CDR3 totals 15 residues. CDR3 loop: CATSTRTGGKETQYF. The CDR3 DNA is TGTGCCACCAGCACCCGGACAGGGGGCAAAGAGACCCAGTACTTC.

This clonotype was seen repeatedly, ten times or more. The CDR3 DNA is TGTGCCAGCAGTCTTAGGGGGCGCCCCTGGGGCTACACCTTC. Translated, it gives CASSLRGRPWGYTF. The rearrangement uses TRBV3-1 and TRBJ1-2; 7 positions match TRBD1. CDR3 size: 14 residues. The germline CDR1 and CDR2 sequences are LGHDT and YNNKEL (reference sequence). V shed 6 bases and J 8 bases; nucleotides not matched to a gene: 12.

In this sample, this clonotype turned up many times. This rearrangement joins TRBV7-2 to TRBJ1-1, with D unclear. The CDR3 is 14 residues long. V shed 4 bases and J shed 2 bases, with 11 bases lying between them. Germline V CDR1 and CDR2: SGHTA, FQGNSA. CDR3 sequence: CASSWEGGNTEAFF. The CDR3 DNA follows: TGTGCCAGCAGCTGGGAGGGCGGAAACACTGAAGCTTTCTTT.

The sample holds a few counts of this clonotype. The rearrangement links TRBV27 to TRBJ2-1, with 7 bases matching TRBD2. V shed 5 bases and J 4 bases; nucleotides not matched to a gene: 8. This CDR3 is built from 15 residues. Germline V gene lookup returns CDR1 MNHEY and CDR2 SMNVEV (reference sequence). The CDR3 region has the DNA TGTGCCAGCAGTGGGGGGGGTTCCCTTTACAATGAGCAGTTCTTC. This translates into CASSGGGSLYNEQFF.

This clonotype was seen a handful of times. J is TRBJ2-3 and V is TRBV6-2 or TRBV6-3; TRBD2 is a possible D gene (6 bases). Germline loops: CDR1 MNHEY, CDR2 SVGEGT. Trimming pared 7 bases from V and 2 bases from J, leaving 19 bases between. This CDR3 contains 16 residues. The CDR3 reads CASTQRLGLNTDTQYF. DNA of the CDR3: TGTGCCAGCACCCAACGGCTGGGACTTAACACAGATACGCAGTATTTT.

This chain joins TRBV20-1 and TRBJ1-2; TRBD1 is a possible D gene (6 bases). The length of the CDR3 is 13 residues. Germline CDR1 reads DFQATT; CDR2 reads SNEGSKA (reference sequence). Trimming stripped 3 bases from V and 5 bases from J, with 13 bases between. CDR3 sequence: CSASGQSTYGYTF. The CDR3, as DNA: TGCAGTGCTAGCGGACAGAGTACTTATGGCTACACCTTC.

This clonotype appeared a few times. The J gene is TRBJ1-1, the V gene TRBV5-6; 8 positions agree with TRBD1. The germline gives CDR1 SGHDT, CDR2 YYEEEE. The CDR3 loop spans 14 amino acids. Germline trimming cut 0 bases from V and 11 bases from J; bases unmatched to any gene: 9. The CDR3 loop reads CASSLDAGGRDAFF. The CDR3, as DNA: TGTGCCAGCAGCTTGGATGCAGGGGGCCGTGATGCTTTCTTT.

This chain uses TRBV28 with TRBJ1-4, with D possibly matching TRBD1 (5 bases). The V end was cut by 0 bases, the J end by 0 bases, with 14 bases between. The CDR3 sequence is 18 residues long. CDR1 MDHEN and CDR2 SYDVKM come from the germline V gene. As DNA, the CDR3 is TGTGCCAGCAGTTTATGGGGGGGGAGAGGTGCAACTAATGAAAAACTGTTTTTT. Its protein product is CASSLWGGRGATNEKLFF.

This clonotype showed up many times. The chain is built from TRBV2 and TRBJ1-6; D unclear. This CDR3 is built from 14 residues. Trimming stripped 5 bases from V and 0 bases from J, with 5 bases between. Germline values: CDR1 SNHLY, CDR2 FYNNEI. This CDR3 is CASSWSSYNSPLHF. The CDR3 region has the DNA TGTGCCAGCAGTTGGAGCTCCTATAATTCACCCCTCCACTTT.

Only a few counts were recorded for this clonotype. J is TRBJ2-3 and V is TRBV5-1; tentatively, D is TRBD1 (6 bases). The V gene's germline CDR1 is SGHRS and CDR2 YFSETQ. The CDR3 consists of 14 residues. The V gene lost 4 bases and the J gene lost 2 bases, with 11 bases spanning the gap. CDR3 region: CASSPQGVTDTQYF. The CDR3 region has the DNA TGCGCCAGCAGCCCACAGGGTGTCACAGATACGCAGTATTTT.

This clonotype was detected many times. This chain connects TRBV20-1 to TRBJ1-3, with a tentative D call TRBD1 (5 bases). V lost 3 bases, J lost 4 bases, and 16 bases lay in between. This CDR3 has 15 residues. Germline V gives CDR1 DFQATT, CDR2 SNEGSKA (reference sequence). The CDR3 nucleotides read TGCAGTGCTAGTTCGGGACCCTTTGAAGGAAACACCATATATTTT. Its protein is CSASSGPFEGNTIYF.

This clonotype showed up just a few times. CDR3 DNA: TGTGCCAGCAGTCTGGGGGACAATGAGCAGTTCTTC. Translated: CASSLGDNEQFF. The J gene is TRBJ2-1, the V gene TRBV12-3 or TRBV12-4, with D tentatively TRBD1 or TRBD2 (5 bases each). The ends were cut back, 5 bases at V and 5 bases at J, with 7 bases in the middle. The CDR3 runs 12 residues.

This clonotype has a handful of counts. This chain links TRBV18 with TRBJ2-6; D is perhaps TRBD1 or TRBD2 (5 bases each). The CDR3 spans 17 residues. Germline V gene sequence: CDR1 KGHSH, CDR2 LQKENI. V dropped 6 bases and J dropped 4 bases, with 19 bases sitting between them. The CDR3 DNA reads TGTGCCAGCTCGCCCTTCACAGGTTCTAGCGGGGCCAACGTCCTGACTTTC. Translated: CASSPFTGSSGANVLTF.

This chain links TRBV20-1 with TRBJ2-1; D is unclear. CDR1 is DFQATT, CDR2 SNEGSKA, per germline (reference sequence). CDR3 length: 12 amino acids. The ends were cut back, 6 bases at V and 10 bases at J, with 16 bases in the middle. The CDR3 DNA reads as TGCAGTGCAGTCTTCTACCCCAAAGAGCAGTTCTTC. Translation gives CSAVFYPKEQFF.

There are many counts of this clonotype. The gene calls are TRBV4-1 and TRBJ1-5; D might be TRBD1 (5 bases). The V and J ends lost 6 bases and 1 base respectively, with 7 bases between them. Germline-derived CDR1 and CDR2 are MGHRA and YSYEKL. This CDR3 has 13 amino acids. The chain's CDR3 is CASSGDSNQPQHF. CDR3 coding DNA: TGCGCCAGCAGTGGGGACAGCAATCAGCCCCAGCATTTT.

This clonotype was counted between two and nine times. The CDR3 coding sequence is TGTGCCAGCAGCGTAGATCCGGGACTAGATATGAACGAGCAGTACTTC. This sequence encodes CASSVDPGLDMNEQYF. This chain connects TRBV9 to TRBJ2-7; 8 bases align to TRBD2. The V segment lost 0 bases and the J segment 5 bases; nucleotides outside the gene matches: 10. CDR1 and CDR2 (germline): SGDLS, YYNGEE. The CDR3 totals 16 residues.

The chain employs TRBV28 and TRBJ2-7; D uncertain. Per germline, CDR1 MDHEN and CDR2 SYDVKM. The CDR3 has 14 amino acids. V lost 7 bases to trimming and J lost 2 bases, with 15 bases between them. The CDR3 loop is CASNSLGGTYEQYF. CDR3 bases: TGTGCCAGCAATTCTTTGGGTGGAACCTACGAGCAGTACTTC.

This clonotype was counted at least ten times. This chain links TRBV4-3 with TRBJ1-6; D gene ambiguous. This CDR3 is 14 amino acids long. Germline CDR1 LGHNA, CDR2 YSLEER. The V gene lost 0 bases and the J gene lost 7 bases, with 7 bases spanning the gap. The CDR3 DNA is TGCGCCAGCAGCCAAGATGGGGAGAATTCACCCCTCCACTTT. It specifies CASSQDGENSPLHF.

CDR3 residues: CASSPPGGQGYGYTF. CDR3 in DNA: TGTGCCAGCAGCCCACCGGGGGGACAAGGCTATGGCTACACCTTC. The chain employs TRBV28 and TRBJ1-2; TRBD1 might be the D (6 bases). The V gene lost 6 bases and the J gene lost 4 bases, with 18 bases spanning the gap. This CDR3 spans 15 amino acids. Germline V gives CDR1 MDHEN, CDR2 SYDVKM.